What follows describes a single T cell receptor (beta chain). The antigen is undetermined. The entry originates in a study of response to subunit inactivated influenza vaccine. Study-wide points: Few additional T cells are recruited per seasonal influenza vaccination, authors suggested.

TCRdb reanalysed the RT-PCR reads using MiXCR and keeps one entry per CDR3 protein. Among just under 250,000 distinct CDR3 sequences listed, 12% were seen once. Trimming stripped 3 bases from V and 4 bases from J, with 10 bases between. This CDR3 is built from 13 residues. Germline V gives CDR1 KGHSH, CDR2 LQKENI. The sequencing used non-naive T cells sorted from PBMCs, collected 14 days before vaccination. This sequence was found in a man aged 45 to 65 who received an inactivated influenza vaccine. This chain connects TRBV18 to TRBJ2-7; D is possibly TRBD1 (6 bases). The CDR3 region has the DNA TGTGCCAGCTCACCGAAGGACAGTTACGAGCAGTACTTC. Amino acids: CASSPKDSYEQYF.